These 11 T cell receptor beta chains came from one sample sequenced in a study of vaccination and CD4 T cells after COVID-19. Once obtained from cultured CD4+ T cells, the DNA was sequenced using the Oncomine TCR Beta short-read assay. TCRdb re-called the PCR reads with MiXCR, one entry per CDR3 protein. Here the sample spans approximately 14,000 distinct CDR3 sequences, 21% being singletons. The treatment here: roughly 10-day PBMC culture with coronavirus spike peptide pools or control peptides (ViraFEST assay). Which antigens these TCRs recognize remains unknown. This specimen was CD4+ T cells from blood, cultured in vitro, taken before SARS-CoV-2 vaccination. The receptors derive from a human donor who received a COVID-19 vaccine.

The J gene is TRBJ2-5, the V gene TRBV7-9; 12 bases match TRBD2. The CDR3 contains 16 residues. V shed 5 bases and J 5 bases; nucleotides not matched to a gene: 9. CDR1 and CDR2 from the germline V gene are SEHNR and FQNEAQ (reference sequence). Here the CDR3 reads CASSLLAGGLVETQYF. The CDR3 DNA reads as TGTGCCAGCAGCCTCCTAGCGGGGGGGCTCGTTGAGACCCAGTACTTC. The variable domain in full, completed from reference TRBV7-9 and TRBJ2-5, reads DTGVSQNPRHKITKRGQNVTFRCDPISEHNRLYWYRQTLGQGPEFLTYFQNEAQLEKSRLLSDRFSAERPKGSFSTLEIQRTEQGDSAMYLCASSLLAGGLVETQYFGPGTRLLVL.

V gene TRBV20-1 combines with J gene TRBJ2-3, with D unclear. The CDR3 is made up of 17 amino acids. Trimming shortened V by 3 bases and J by 14 bases, and 33 bases separated the two germline ends. Germline CDR1 DFQATT, CDR2 SNEGSKA (reference sequence). CDR3 loop: CSASVYAASNFPYERYF. Here the CDR3 DNA reads TGCAGTGCTAGTGTGTATGCAGCCTCTAATTTCCCATATGAGCGGTATTTT.

The V gene is TRBV10-2, the J gene TRBJ2-2; no clear D gene. The CDR3 runs to 15 residues. Trimming took off 8 bases at V and 5 bases at J, with 18 bases between the two ends. CDR1 is WSHSY and CDR2 is SAAADI in the germline V gene. CDR3 sequence (DNA): TGCGCCAGCTGGCCGGACGAACAAATAACCGGGGAGCTGTTTTTT. Translated: CASWPDEQITGELFF.

This chain links TRBV2 with TRBJ1-4, with TRBD1 matching 7 bases. CDR1 SNHLY and CDR2 FYNNEI come from the germline V gene. The V and J ends lost 7 bases and 5 bases, in that order; junction bases with no gene match: 7. This CDR3 comprises 14 residues. In DNA form, the CDR3 reads TGTGCCAGCACCTGGGGACAGAAGAATGAAAAACTGTTTTTT. Translated, it gives CASTWGQKNEKLFF.

The chain links TRBV5-6 to TRBJ2-3, with D perhaps TRBD1 (6 bases). This CDR3 has 18 residues. CDR1 and CDR2 (germline): SGHDT, YYEEEE. Trimming removed 3 bases at V and 1 base at J, with 21 bases between. DNA of the CDR3: TGTGCCAGCAGCTGGTACTTCTCCGTGGGGGCGGGCACAGATACGCAGTATTTT. As protein: CASSWYFSVGAGTDTQYF.

This sequence joins TRBV21-1 and TRBJ2-5; TRBD1, as called in the table, went unchecked against the DNA. TRBV21-1 is a pseudogene. The CDR3 has 14 amino acids. CDR3: CASSRWDRGETQYF. The CDR3 DNA sequence: TGTGCCAGCAGCCGATGGGACAGGGGAGAGACCCAGTACTTC.

The chain is built from TRBV7-8 and TRBJ1-5; TRBD1 agrees at 8 bases. Germline lookup yields CDR1 SGHVS and CDR2 FQNEAQ. The ends lost 5 bases at V and 3 bases at J; junction bases unmatched: 6. This CDR3 spans 15 amino acids. CDR3 sequence reads: CASSTGTGNNQPQHF. The CDR3, as DNA: TGTGCCAGCAGCACCGGGACAGGTAACAATCAGCCCCAGCATTTT. Complete variable domain (other parts from reference TRBV7-8 and TRBJ1-5): GAGVSQSPRYKVAKRGQDVALRCDPISGHVSLFWYQQALGQGPEFLTYFQNEAQLDKSGLPSDRFFAERPEGSVSTLKIQRTQQEDSAVYLCASSTGTGNNQPQHFGDGTRLSIL.

This sequence joins TRBV25-1 and TRBJ2-3, with 7 positions matching TRBD1. This CDR3 region has 16 residues. CDR1 MGHDK and CDR2 SYGVNS come from the germline V gene. Unmatched junction bases numbered 7, after V lost 4 bases and J lost 0 bases. The CDR3 DNA reads as TGTGCCAGCAGTGCCTGGACAGGCCCTAGCACAGATACGCAGTATTTT. Its translation is CASSAWTGPSTDTQYF.

By share, this clonotype ranks as medium-sized. The V call is TRBV27, the J call TRBJ1-1; D is unresolved. The V end lost 2 bases, the J end lost 0 bases, and 7 bases lay between the germline ends. CDR1 MNHEY and CDR2 SMNVEV come from the germline V gene (reference sequence). This CDR3 is built from 14 residues. CDR3 sequence (DNA): TGTGCCAGCAGTTTAGGCCCGCTGAACACTGAAGCTTTCTTT. It is translated as CASSLGPLNTEAFF.

The chain has TRBV6-5 and TRBJ2-2; D gene ambiguous. CDR3 length: 15 residues. Germline lookup yields CDR1 MNHEY and CDR2 SVGAGI. V shed 0 bases and J shed 3 bases, with 8 bases lying between them. In DNA, the CDR3 is TGTGCCAGCAGTTACTCGGCAGCGTACACCGGGGAGCTGTTTTTT. Translating gives CASSYSAAYTGELFF.

This chain joins TRBV10-2 and TRBJ2-3; D perhaps matches TRBD2 (7 bases). There are 16 residues in the CDR3. V lost 0 bases, J lost 0 bases, and 10 bases lay in between. From germline, CDR1 is WSHSY and CDR2 SAAADI. The CDR3 DNA reads as TGCGCCAGCAGTGAGTCCCGGGGGGCCAGCACAGATACGCAGTATTTT. Amino acid sequence: CASSESRGASTDTQYF.